This T cell receptor beta chain was recorded in a study of shared clonotypes between healthy human individuals. For the study at large: The study enrolled a couple of women and three men aged 18 to 49. Study-wide results and limits: Sharing of clonotypes among donors was expected to vary with sequencing depth. Clonotypes which were not shared had lower generation probabilities than clonotypes that all four donors shared.

A word on this clone: The antigen is not known.

Trimming took 3 bases from V and 4 from J, leaving 8 bases between them. The CDR3 is 13 residues long. CDR1 SGHVS and CDR2 FNYEAQ come from the germline V gene. It was 150 to 200 ng DNA, tens of thousands of T cell genomes, that sorted-subset replicate PCRs used. TCRdb keeps only in-frame clones here, not all; method: immunoSEQ multiplex PCR. This sample has a few million clones, with over 85% found just once. The V call is TRBV7-6, the J call TRBJ2-3; a weak D match, TRBD2 (5 bases). Source material: naive CD4+ T cells from PBMCs. Subset reported: CD45RA+ positively selected. The source of this sequence is a man aged 18 to 30 in good health. Some clones in this sample may be carry-over from other donors' samples. CDR3 loop: CASSFGVPDTQYF. The CDR3 DNA sequence: TGTGCCAGCAGCTTCGGGGTCCCAGATACGCAGTATTTT.